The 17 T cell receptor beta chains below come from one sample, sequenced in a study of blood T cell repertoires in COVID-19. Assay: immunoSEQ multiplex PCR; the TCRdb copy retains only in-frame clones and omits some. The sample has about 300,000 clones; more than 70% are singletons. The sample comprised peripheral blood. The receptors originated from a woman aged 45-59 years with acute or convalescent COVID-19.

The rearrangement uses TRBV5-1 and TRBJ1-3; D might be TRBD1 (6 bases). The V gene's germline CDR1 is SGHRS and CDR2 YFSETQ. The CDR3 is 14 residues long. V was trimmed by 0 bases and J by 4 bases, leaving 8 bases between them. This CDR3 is CASSLGTEGNTIYF. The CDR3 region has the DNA TGCGCCAGCAGCTTGGGGACAGAGGGAAACACCATATATTTT.

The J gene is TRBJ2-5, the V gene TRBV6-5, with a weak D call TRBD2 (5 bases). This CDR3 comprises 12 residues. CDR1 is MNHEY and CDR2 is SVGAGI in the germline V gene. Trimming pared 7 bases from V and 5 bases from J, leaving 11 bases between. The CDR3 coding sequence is TGTGCCAGCACGGCGGGCCAGGAGACCCAGTACTTC. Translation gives CASTAGQETQYF.

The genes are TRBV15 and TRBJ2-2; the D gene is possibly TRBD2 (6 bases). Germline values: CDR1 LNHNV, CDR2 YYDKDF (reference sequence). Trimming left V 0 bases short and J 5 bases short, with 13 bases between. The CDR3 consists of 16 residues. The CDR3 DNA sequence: TGTGCCACCAGCAGAGATGCGGGGCTGGAGACCGGGGAGCTGTTTTTT. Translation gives CATSRDAGLETGELFF.

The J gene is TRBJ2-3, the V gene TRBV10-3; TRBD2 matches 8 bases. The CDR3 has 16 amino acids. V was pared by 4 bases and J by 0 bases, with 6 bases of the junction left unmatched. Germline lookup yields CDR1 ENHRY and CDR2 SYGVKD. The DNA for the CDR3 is TGTGCCATCAGTGTAGCGGGGTGGGGTAGCACAGATACGCAGTATTTT. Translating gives CAISVAGWGSTDTQYF.

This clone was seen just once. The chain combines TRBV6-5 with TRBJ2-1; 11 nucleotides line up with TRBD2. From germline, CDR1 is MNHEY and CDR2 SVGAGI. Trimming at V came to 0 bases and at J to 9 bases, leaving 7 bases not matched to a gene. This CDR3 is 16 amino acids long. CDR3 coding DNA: TGTGCCAGCAGTTACTCTTCTAGCGGGGGGCGGGGTGAGCAGTTCTTC. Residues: CASSYSSSGGRGEQFF.

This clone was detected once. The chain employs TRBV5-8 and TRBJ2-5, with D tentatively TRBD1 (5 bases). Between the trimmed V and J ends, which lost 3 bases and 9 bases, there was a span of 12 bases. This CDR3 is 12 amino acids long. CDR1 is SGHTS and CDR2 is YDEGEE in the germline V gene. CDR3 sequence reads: CASSWNAGSQYF. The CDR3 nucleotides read TGTGCCAGCAGCTGGAACGCAGGGTCCCAGTACTTC.

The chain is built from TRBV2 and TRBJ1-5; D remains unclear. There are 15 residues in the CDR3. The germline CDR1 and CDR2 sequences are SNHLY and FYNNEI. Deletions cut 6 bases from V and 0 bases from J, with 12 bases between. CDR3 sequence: CASSPTGNSNQPQHF. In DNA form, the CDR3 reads TGTGCCAGCAGCCCCACGGGAAATAGCAATCAGCCCCAGCATTTT.

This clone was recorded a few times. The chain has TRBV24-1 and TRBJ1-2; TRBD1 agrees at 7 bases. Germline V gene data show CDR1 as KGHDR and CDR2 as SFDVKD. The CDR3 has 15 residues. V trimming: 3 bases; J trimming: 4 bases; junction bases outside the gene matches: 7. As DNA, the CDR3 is TGTGCCACCAGTGATGCGTCGACAGGGACCTATGGCTACACCTTC. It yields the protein CATSDASTGTYGYTF.

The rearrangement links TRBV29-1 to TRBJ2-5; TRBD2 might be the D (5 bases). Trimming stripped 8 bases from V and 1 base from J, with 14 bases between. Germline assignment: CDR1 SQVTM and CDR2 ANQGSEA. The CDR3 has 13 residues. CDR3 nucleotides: TGCAGCCTCGCTCGGGGTGCCCAAGAGACCCAGTACTTC. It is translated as CSLARGAQETQYF.

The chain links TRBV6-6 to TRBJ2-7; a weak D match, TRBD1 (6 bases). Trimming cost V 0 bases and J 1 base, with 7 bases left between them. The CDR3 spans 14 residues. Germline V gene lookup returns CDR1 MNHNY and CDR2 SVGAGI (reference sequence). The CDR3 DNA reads TGTGCCAGCAGTTACTCGGACAGATCCTACGAGCAGTACTTC. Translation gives CASSYSDRSYEQYF.

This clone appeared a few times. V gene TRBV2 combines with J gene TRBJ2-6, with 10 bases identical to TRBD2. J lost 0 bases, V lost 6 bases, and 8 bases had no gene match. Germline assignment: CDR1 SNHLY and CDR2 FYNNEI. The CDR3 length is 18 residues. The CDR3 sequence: CASSPTSGKASGANVLTF. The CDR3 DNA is TGTGCCAGCAGCCCAACTAGCGGGAAAGCCTCTGGGGCCAACGTCCTGACTTTC.

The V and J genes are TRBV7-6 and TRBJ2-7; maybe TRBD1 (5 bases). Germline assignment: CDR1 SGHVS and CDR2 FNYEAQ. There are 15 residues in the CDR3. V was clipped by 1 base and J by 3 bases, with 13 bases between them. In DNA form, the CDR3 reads TGTGCCAGCAGCTTAGGCTTTCAGGGCGGCTACGAGCAGTACTTC. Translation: CASSLGFQGGYEQYF. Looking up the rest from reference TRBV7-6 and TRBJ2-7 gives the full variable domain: GAGVSQSPRYKVTKRGQDVALRCDPISGHVSLYWYRQALGQGPEFLTYFNYEAQQDKSGLPNDRFSAERPEGSISTLTIQRTEQRDSAMYRCASSLGFQGGYEQYFGPGTRLTVT.

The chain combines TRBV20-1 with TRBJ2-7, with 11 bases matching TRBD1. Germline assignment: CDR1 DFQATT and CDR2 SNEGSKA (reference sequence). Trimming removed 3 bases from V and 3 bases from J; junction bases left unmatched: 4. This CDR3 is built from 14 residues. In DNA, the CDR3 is TGCAGTGCTAGTACCGGGACAGGGGGCTACGAGCAGTACTTC. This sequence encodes CSASTGTGGYEQYF.

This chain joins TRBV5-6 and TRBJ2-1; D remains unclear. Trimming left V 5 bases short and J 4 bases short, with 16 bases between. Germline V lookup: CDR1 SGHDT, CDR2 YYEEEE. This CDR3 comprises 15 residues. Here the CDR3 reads CASRRQPVFYNEQFF. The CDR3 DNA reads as TGTGCCAGCAGACGTCAACCGGTTTTTTACAATGAGCAGTTCTTC.

DNA for the CDR3: TGTGCCAGCAGCCCCGAGGACACTGAAGCTTTCTTT. Its translation: CASSPEDTEAFF. The J gene is TRBJ1-1, the V gene TRBV9; D is unresolved. Germline lookup yields CDR1 SGDLS and CDR2 YYNGEE. This CDR3 region has 12 residues. The germline V and J ends were trimmed by 4 bases and 3 bases, with 7 bases remaining between them.

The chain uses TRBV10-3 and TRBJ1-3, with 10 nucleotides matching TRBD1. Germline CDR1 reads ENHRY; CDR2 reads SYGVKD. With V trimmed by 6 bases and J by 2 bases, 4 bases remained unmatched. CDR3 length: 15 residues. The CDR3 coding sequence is TGTGCCATCAGGACAGGGACAGGGGCTGGAAACACCATATATTTT. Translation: CAIRTGTGAGNTIYF.

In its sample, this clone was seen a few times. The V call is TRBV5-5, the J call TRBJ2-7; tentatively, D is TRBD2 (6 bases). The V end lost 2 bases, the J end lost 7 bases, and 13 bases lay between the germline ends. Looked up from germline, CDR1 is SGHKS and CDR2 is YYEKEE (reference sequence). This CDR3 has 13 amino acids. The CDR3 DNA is TGTGCCAGCAGCTTTGGGGAGGAGACTGAGCAGTACTTC. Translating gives CASSFGEETEQYF.